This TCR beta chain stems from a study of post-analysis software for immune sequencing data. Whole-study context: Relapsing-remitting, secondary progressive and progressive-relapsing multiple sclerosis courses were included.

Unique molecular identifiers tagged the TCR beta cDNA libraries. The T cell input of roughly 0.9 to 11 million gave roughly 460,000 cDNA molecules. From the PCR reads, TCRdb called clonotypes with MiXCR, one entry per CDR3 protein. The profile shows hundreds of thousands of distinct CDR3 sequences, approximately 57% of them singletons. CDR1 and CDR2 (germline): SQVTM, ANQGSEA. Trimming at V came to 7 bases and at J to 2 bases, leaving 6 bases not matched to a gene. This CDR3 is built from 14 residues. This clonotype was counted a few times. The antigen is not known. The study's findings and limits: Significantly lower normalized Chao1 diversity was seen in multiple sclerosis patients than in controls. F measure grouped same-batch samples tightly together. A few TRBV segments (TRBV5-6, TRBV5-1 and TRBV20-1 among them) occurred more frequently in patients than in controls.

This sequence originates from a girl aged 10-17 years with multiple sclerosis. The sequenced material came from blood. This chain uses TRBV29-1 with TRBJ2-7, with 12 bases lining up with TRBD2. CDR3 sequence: CSAQRTSGTYEQYF. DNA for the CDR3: TGCAGCGCCCAAAGGACTAGCGGGACCTACGAGCAGTACTTC.